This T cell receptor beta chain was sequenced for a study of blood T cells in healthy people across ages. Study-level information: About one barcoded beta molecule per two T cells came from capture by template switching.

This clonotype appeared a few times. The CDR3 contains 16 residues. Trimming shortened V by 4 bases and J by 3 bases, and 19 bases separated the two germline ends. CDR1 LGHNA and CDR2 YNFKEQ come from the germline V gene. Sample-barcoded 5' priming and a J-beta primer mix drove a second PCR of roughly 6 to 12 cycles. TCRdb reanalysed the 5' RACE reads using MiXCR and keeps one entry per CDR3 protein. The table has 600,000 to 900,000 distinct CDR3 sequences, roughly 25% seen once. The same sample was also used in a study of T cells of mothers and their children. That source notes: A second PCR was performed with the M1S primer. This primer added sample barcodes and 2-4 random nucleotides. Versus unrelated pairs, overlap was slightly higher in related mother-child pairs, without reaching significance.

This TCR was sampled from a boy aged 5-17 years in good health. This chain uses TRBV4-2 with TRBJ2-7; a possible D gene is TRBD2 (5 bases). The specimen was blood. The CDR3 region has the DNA TGTGCCAGCAGCCCCGGTGGAGGTTCAACGGGCTACGAGCAGTACTTC. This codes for CASSPGGGSTGYEQYF.